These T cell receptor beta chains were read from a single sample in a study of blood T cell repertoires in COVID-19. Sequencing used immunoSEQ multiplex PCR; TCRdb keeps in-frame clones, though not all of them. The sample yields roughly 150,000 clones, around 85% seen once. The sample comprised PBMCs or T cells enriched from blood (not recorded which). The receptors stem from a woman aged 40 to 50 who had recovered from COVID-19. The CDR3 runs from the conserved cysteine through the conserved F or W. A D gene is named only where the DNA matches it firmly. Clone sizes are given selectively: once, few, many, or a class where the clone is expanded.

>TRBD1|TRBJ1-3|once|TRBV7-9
CASSPLPGQGSGNTIYF
TGTGCCAGCAGCCCCCTTCCGGGACAGGGTTCTGGAAACACCATATATTTT
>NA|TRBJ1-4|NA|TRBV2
CASSDLGLETNEKLFF
TGTGCCAGCAGTGATCTCGGGTTAGAAACTAATGAAAAACTGTTTTTT
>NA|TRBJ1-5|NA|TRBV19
CASSRGVNQPQHF
TGTGCCAGTAGCCGCGGGGTTAATCAGCCCCAGCATTTT
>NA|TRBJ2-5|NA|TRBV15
CATSAGEETQYF
TGTGCCACCAGCGCCGGGGAAGAGACCCAGTACTTC
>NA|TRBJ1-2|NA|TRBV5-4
CASTSTRGGNGYTF
TGTGCCAGCACCTCGACTCGTGGGGGGAATGGCTACACCTTC
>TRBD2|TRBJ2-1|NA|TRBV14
CASSQTPLSRGSYNEQFF
TGTGCCAGCAGCCAGACACCACTCTCTCGCGGGAGCTACAATGAGCAGTTCTTC
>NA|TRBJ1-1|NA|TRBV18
CASSELGGGNTEAFF
TGTGCCAGCTCAGAACTCGGGGGTGGGAACACTGAAGCTTTCTTT
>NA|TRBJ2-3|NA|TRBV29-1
CSVVGIDGDTQYF
TGCAGCGTTGTAGGCATCGACGGGGATACGCAGTATTTT
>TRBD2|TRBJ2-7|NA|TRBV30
CAWSAPLGSGSYGSYEQYF
TGTGCCTGGAGTGCCCCCTTAGGAAGCGGGAGTTATGGATCCTACGAGCAGTACTTC
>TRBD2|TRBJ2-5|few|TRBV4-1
CASSQLAGGETQYF
TGCGCCAGCAGCCAGCTAGCGGGCGGAGAGACCCAGTACTTC
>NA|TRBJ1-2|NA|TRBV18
CASSPSSSEGDGYTF
TGTGCCAGCTCACCATCGAGTTCGGAGGGAGATGGCTACACCTTC
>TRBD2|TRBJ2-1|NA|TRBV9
CASSVPTSGVSYNEQFF
TGTGCCAGCAGCGTCCCGACTAGCGGGGTGTCCTACAATGAGCAGTTCTTC
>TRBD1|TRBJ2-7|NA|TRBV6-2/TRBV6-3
CASSYGTGDEQYF
TGTGCCAGCAGTTACGGGACAGGGGACGAGCAGTACTTC
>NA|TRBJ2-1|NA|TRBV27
CAVQSGSYNEQFF
TGTGCCGTTCAGTCGGGCTCCTACAATGAGCAGTTCTTC
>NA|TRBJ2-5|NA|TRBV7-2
CASTVRRGKETQYF
TGTGCCAGCACCGTCCGCCGGGGGAAAGAGACCCAGTACTTC
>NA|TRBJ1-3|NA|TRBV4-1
CASSQVSGYSGNTIYF
TGCGCCAGCAGCCAAGTCTCCGGGTACTCTGGAAACACCATATATTTT
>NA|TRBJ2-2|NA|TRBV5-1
CASRTEANTGELFF
TGCGCCAGCAGAACCGAGGCGAACACCGGGGAGCTGTTTTTT
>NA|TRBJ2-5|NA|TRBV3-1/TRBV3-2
CASSQELSGGSRVSQYF
TGTGCCAGCAGCCAAGAGCTATCCGGGGGATCAAGGGTTAGCCAGTACTTC
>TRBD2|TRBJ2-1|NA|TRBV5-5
CASSPGLADNEQFF
TGTGCCAGCAGCCCGGGACTAGCGGACAATGAGCAGTTCTTC
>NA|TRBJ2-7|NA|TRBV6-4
CASSPNGYEQYF
TGTGCCAGCAGTCCGAACGGGTACGAGCAGTACTTC
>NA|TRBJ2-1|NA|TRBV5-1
CASSSQADNEQFF
TGCGCCAGCAGCTCCCAAGCCGACAATGAGCAGTTCTTC
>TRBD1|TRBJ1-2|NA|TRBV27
CASRKGTGINYGYTF
TGTGCCAGCAGAAAAGGGACAGGAATAAACTATGGCTACACCTTC
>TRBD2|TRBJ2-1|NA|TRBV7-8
CASSLPSSGGAGDEQFF
TGTGCCAGCAGCTTGCCGTCAAGCGGGGGGGCAGGAGATGAGCAGTTCTTC
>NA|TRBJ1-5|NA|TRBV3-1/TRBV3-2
CASSPVVRGEPQHF
TGTGCCAGCAGCCCCGTGGTGCGAGGCGAGCCCCAGCATTTT
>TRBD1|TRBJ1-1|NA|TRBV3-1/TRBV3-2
CASRQGENTEAFF
TGTGCCAGCAGGCAGGGGGAGAACACTGAAGCTTTCTTT